Shown below are 5 T cell receptor beta chains from a single sample sequenced in a study of cytomegalovirus exposure and HLA in healthy donors. The PCR contained 60 Vbeta and 13 Jbeta primers. Repertoires were generated with immunoSEQ multiplex PCR, while TCRdb's copy carries only in-frame clones and drops some. The sample holds 150,000 to 180,000 clones; around 79% are singletons and the top ten take approximately 8%. Sequencing input: PBMCs. These receptors came from a man younger than 40 in good health and CMV-seropositive.

The chain couples TRBV7-3 to TRBJ2-3; 8 bases match TRBD2. CDR3 length: 14 amino acids. Germline-derived CDR1 and CDR2 are SGHTA and FQGTGA. V gave up 3 bases and J gave up 6 bases; unmatched junction bases: 5. This CDR3 is CASSFGGGRDTQYF. The CDR3 coding sequence is TGTGCCAGCAGCTTCGGCGGGGGGCGGGATACGCAGTATTTT. The full variable domain, completed using reference TRBV7-3 and TRBJ2-3, is GAGVSQTPSNKVTEKGKYVELRCDPISGHTALYWYRQSLGQGPEFLIYFQGTGAADDSGLPNDRFFAVRPEGSVSTLKIQRTERGDSAVYLCASSFGGGRDTQYFGPGTRLTVL.

This chain uses TRBV7-9 with TRBJ1-1; TRBD1 is a possible D gene (6 bases). This CDR3 is built from 15 residues. Germline V CDR1 and CDR2: SEHNR, FQNEAQ (reference sequence). V shed 4 bases and J shed 0 bases, with 12 bases lying between them. The CDR3 DNA follows: TGTGCCAGCAGCTCCGACAGGAGCTTGAACACTGAAGCTTTCTTT. Translating it yields CASSSDRSLNTEAFF.

The CDR3 sequence is CASSFDRGRAGELFF. In DNA form, the CDR3 reads TGTGCCAGCAGCTTTGACAGGGGGCGTGCCGGGGAGCTGTTTTTT. The chain combines TRBV7-3 with TRBJ2-2; 10 bases fit TRBD1. Losses at the gene ends were 3 bases for V and 6 bases for J; bases not matched to a gene: 4. Germline loops: CDR1 SGHTA, CDR2 FQGTGA. The CDR3 is 15 residues long. The variable domain in full, with the rest retrieved from reference TRBV7-3 and TRBJ2-2, is GAGVSQTPSNKVTEKGKYVELRCDPISGHTALYWYRQSLGQGPEFLIYFQGTGAADDSGLPNDRFFAVRPEGSVSTLKIQRTERGDSAVYLCASSFDRGRAGELFFGEGSRLTVL.

The chain uses TRBV27 and TRBJ2-5, with D maybe TRBD2 (5 bases). The CDR3 is made up of 13 amino acids. V gave up 0 bases and J gave up 13 bases, with 15 bases separating them. Germline V lookup: CDR1 MNHEY, CDR2 SMNVEV (reference sequence). The CDR3 is CASSLSGIGESYF. The CDR3 nucleotides are TGTGCCAGCAGTTTATCAGGAATCGGGGAGTCGTACTTC.

The sample holds one count of this clone. The chain couples TRBV7-9 to TRBJ1-1, with TRBD1 matching 7 bases. The CDR3 has 14 amino acids. Germline CDR1 is SEHNR and CDR2 is FQNEAQ (reference sequence). V trimming: 2 bases; J trimming: 5 bases; junction bases outside the gene matches: 5. The CDR3 spells CASSLRTGPTEAFF. The CDR3 nucleotides read TGTGCCAGCAGCTTAAGGACAGGACCTACTGAAGCTTTCTTT.